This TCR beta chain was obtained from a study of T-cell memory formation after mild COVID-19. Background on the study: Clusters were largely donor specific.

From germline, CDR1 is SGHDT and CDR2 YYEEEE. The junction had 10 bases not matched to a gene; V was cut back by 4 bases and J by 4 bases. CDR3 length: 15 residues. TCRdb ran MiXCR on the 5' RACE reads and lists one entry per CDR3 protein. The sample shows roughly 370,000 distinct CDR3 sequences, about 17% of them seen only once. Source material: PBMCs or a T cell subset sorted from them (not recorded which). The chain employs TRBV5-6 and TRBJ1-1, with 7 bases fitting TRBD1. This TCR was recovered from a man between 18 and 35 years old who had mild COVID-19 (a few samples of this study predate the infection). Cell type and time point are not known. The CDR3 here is CASSPDQEGATEAFF. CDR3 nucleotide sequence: TGTGCCAGCAGCCCCGACCAGGAGGGGGCCACTGAAGCTTTCTTT.